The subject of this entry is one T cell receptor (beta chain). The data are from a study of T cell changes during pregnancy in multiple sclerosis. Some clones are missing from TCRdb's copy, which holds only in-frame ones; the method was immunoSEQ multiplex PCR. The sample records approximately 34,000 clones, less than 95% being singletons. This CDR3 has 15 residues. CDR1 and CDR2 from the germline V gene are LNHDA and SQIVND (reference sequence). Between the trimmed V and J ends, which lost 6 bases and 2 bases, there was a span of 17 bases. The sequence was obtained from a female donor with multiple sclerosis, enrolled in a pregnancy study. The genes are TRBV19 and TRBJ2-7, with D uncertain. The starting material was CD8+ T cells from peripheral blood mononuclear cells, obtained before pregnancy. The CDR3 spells CASSSADWFPYEQYF. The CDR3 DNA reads TGTGCCAGTAGCTCGGCCGACTGGTTCCCCTACGAGCAGTACTTC.